The 24 T cell receptor beta chains below come from one sample, sequenced in a study of T cells in localized non-small cell lung cancer. Data came from immunoSEQ multiplex PCR; TCRdb stores just in-frame clones and leaves some out. Here the sample spans 50,000 to 75,000 clones, approximately 90% being singletons. The input for sequencing was peripheral blood, taken before any cancer treatment. These TCRs come from a man aged 35 to 69 with stage I squamous cell lung carcinoma.

The CDR3 loop reads CAISEGREQETQYF. CDR3 DNA: TGTGCCATCAGTGAGGGCAGAGAGCAAGAGACCCAGTACTTC. The gene calls are TRBV10-3 and TRBJ2-5; no clear D. This CDR3 region has 14 residues. Germline values: CDR1 ENHRY, CDR2 SYGVKD. Deletions cut 2 bases from V and 2 bases from J, with 9 bases between.

The chain carries TRBV7-2 and TRBJ2-7, with D perhaps TRBD2 (6 bases). The germline V gene has CDR1 SGHTA and CDR2 FQGNSA. The CDR3 extends over 16 amino acids. V was trimmed by 5 bases and J by 2 bases, leaving 19 bases between them. In nucleotides, the CDR3 is TGTGCCAGCAGCGATCAGGGACTGCTGAGCGCCTACGAGCAGTACTTC. Encoded protein: CASSDQGLLSAYEQYF.

V is TRBV30 and J is TRBJ2-7, with a tentative D call TRBD1 (6 bases). Trimming stripped 0 bases from V and 3 bases from J, with 15 bases between. The CDR3 has 15 amino acids. Germline CDR1 GTSNPN, CDR2 SVGIG (reference sequence). Here the CDR3 reads CAWSVHGQMYYEQYF. CDR3 nucleotides: TGTGCCTGGAGTGTACATGGACAGATGTACTACGAGCAGTACTTC.

This chain uses TRBV5-6 with TRBJ2-4, with D possibly matching TRBD1 (5 bases). Germline V lookup: CDR1 SGHDT, CDR2 YYEEEE. The CDR3 is 16 amino acids. V lost 3 bases, J lost 3 bases, and 16 bases lay in between. The CDR3 DNA sequence: TGTGCCAGCAGCTCTGGGGCGGAGTTTGTCAAAAACATTCAGTACTTC. It specifies CASSSGAEFVKNIQYF.

The rearrangement uses TRBV7-9 and TRBJ2-1; the D gene could be TRBD1 or TRBD2 (5 bases each). Germline lookup yields CDR1 SEHNR and CDR2 FQNEAQ (reference sequence). V gave up 3 bases and J gave up 2 bases, with 11 bases separating them. The CDR3 is made up of 15 amino acids. CDR3 DNA sequence: TGTGCCAGCAGCTTCGAGGGGAGCGCCTACAATGAGCAGTTCTTC. Residues: CASSFEGSAYNEQFF.

The J gene is TRBJ2-1, the V gene TRBV2; 8 bases are a match to TRBD2. The ends lost 8 bases at V and 7 bases at J; junction bases unmatched: 10. Germline values: CDR1 SNHLY, CDR2 FYNNEI. This CDR3 has 14 amino acids. CDR3 region: CASQGTSLSNEQFF. The CDR3, as DNA: TGTGCCAGCCAAGGGACTAGTTTATCGAATGAGCAGTTCTTC.

This clone was counted only a few times. The chain employs TRBV2 and TRBJ2-1; maybe TRBD2 (5 bases). The CDR3 is 11 residues long. The V gene's germline CDR1 is SNHLY and CDR2 FYNNEI. V lost 5 bases and J lost 12, with 11 bases in between. CDR3 nucleotides: TGTGCCAGCAGTAGCACTAGTGTGCAGTTCTTC. This codes for CASSSTSVQFF.

The V call is TRBV6-4, the J call TRBJ1-1; 9 nucleotides agree with TRBD1. The length of the CDR3 is 14 residues. V shed 6 bases, J shed 5 bases, and the junction held 7 bases outside the gene matches. CDR1 is MRHNA and CDR2 is SNTAGT in the germline V gene. The CDR3 reads CASREDRGGTEAFF. CDR3 coding DNA: TGTGCCAGCAGGGAAGACAGGGGGGGGACTGAAGCTTTCTTT.

The CDR3 protein is CASSERDRGQFQPQHF. The CDR3 nucleotides read TGTGCCAGCAGTGAACGGGACAGGGGGCAATTTCAGCCCCAGCATTTT. This chain uses TRBV6-1 with TRBJ1-5, with 12 bases matching TRBD1. Germline V gene sequence: CDR1 MNHNS, CDR2 SASEGT. There are 16 residues in the CDR3. Trimming removed 2 bases from V and 6 bases from J; junction bases left unmatched: 5.

The gene calls are TRBV4-1 and TRBJ1-5; D call uncertain. The CDR3 runs 14 residues. From germline, CDR1 is MGHRA and CDR2 YSYEKL. V shed 4 bases and J shed 6 bases, with 13 bases lying between them. The CDR3 region has the DNA TGCGCCAGCAGCCTCTCCGGGAGAGGTCAGCCCCAGCATTTT. Residues: CASSLSGRGQPQHF.

As DNA, the CDR3 is TGTGCCAGCAGCAGAACCTCTCTGCTCGAGCAGTACTTC. It yields the protein CASSRTSLLEQYF. This chain uses TRBV7-6 with TRBJ2-7; no definite D call. The CDR3 sequence is 13 residues long. CDR1 SGHVS and CDR2 FNYEAQ come from the germline V gene. V lost 5 bases to trimming and J lost 6 bases, with 14 bases between them.

The chain uses TRBV28 and TRBJ1-2; 7 bases are a match to TRBD1. Germline V gene sequence: CDR1 MDHEN, CDR2 SYDVKM. Trimming removed 8 bases from V and 2 bases from J; junction bases left unmatched: 11. The CDR3 extends over 15 amino acids. The CDR3 bases are TGTGCCAGCGGAATGAGTTTACAGGGGAACTATGGCTACACCTTC. This codes for CASGMSLQGNYGYTF.

This clone was seen only once. The CDR3 nucleotides read TGCGCCAGCAGCTTGGAAATTTCCAGGAGCGGCTACACCTTC. It codes for CASSLEISRSGYTF. The rearrangement joins TRBV5-1 to TRBJ1-2; D ambiguous. V shed 0 bases and J shed 8 bases, with 14 bases lying between them. CDR3 length equals 14 residues. Germline lookup yields CDR1 SGHRS and CDR2 YFSETQ. The full variable domain, with the rest looked up from reference TRBV5-1 and TRBJ1-2, is KAGVTQTPRYLIKTRGQQVTLSCSPISGHRSVSWYQQTPGQGLQFLFEYFSETQRNKGNFPGRFSGRQFSNSRSEMNVSTLELGDSALYLCASSLEISRSGYTFGSGTRLTVV.

The chain is built from TRBV9 and TRBJ1-1, with 9 bases lining up with TRBD1. Trimming took 4 bases from V and 3 from J; bases not matched to a gene: 7. The CDR3 has 15 amino acids. Germline assignment: CDR1 SGDLS and CDR2 YYNGEE. CDR3 region: CASSIQGARDTEAFF. DNA of the CDR3: TGTGCCAGCAGCATACAGGGGGCGCGGGACACTGAAGCTTTCTTT.

This sequence joins TRBV5-1 and TRBJ2-7; TRBD2 matches at 8 bases. The junction had 7 bases not matched to a gene; V was cut back by 4 bases and J by 4 bases. The CDR3 has 14 residues. Germline assignment: CDR1 SGHRS and CDR2 YFSETQ. CDR3 bases: TGCGCCAGCAGCGTTAGCGGGACCCCGTACGAGCAGTACTTC. Translating gives CASSVSGTPYEQYF.

This chain joins TRBV6-5 and TRBJ1-1; TRBD1 might be the D (5 bases). CDR1 and CDR2 from the germline V gene are MNHEY and SVGAGI. The CDR3 consists of 14 residues. V dropped 6 bases and J dropped 1 base, with 12 bases sitting between them. CDR3: CASSLTVSNTEAFF. DNA of the CDR3: TGTGCCAGCAGCTTGACAGTTTCGAACACTGAAGCTTTCTTT.

The J gene is TRBJ2-3, the V gene TRBV7-3, with 11 positions matching TRBD2. Trimming removed 3 bases from V and 4 bases from J; junction bases left unmatched: 12. Germline-derived CDR1 and CDR2 are SGHTA and FQGTGA. The CDR3 is 18 residues long. CDR3 residues: CASSLGSLAGEGADTQYF. The CDR3, as DNA: TGTGCCAGCAGCTTGGGGTCACTAGCGGGAGAAGGGGCAGATACGCAGTATTTT. The full variable domain, in which reference TRBV7-3 and TRBJ2-3 provide the parts outside the CDR3, is GAGVSQTPSNKVTEKGKYVELRCDPISGHTALYWYRQSLGQGPEFLIYFQGTGAADDSGLPNDRFFAVRPEGSVSTLKIQRTERGDSAVYLCASSLGSLAGEGADTQYFGPGTRLTVL.

The J gene is TRBJ2-7, the V gene TRBV10-2, with a weak D call TRBD2 (6 bases). Per germline, CDR1 WSHSY and CDR2 SAAADI. V gave up 6 bases and J gave up 2 bases, with 14 bases separating them. The CDR3 totals 14 residues. In nucleotides, the CDR3 is TGCGCCAGCAGCGGAGGGACCTCAACCTACGAGCAGTACTTC. Its protein product is CASSGGTSTYEQYF.

V usage is TRBV4-2 and J usage is TRBJ2-7, with 9 bases that match TRBD1. The germline V gene has CDR1 LGHNA and CDR2 YNFKEQ. V dropped 5 bases and J dropped 5; count of bases not matched to a gene: 7. This CDR3 region has 14 residues. In DNA form, the CDR3 reads TGTGCCAGCAGCTCAGGACAGGGGTCCCACGAGCAGTACTTC. Translating it yields CASSSGQGSHEQYF.

The J gene is TRBJ2-3, the V gene TRBV28; 11 bases are shared with TRBD2. Germline CDR1 reads MDHEN; CDR2 reads SYDVKM. V was clipped by 8 bases and J by 4 bases; unmatched bases: 2. This CDR3 contains 13 residues. DNA for the CDR3: TGTGCCAGCCGACTAGCGGGACCAGATACGCAGTATTTT. Translating gives CASRLAGPDTQYF.

In this sample, this clone turned up a few times. The rearrangement links TRBV7-9 to TRBJ2-1; TRBD1 might be the D (6 bases). CDR1 is SEHNR, CDR2 FQNEAQ, per germline (reference sequence). The CDR3 has 13 amino acids. V was clipped by 5 bases and J by 6 bases, with 11 bases between them. The CDR3, as DNA: TGTGCCAGCAGCGTACAGGGAATCAATGAGCAGTTCTTC. Protein: CASSVQGINEQFF.

The chain couples TRBV4-2 to TRBJ2-3; tentatively, D is TRBD1 (6 bases). Germline CDR1 is LGHNA and CDR2 is YNFKEQ. The CDR3 spans 16 residues. V was trimmed by 4 bases and J by 2 bases, leaving 16 bases between them. The CDR3 DNA reads as TGTGCCAGCAGCCGAGAGGCCGGACAGCACACAGATACGCAGTATTTT. Translated: CASSREAGQHTDTQYF.

The V call is TRBV28, the J call TRBJ1-5; 9 bases are shared with TRBD1. This CDR3 comprises 13 residues. The V gene's germline CDR1 is MDHEN and CDR2 SYDVKM. V was clipped by 10 bases and J by 8 bases; unmatched bases: 9. This chain's CDR3 is CATTGGWREPQHF. The CDR3 DNA is TGTGCCACCACAGGGGGCTGGAGGGAGCCCCAGCATTTT.

V is TRBV5-1 and J is TRBJ2-2; D gene uncertain. The CDR3 totals 15 residues. With 5 bases removed from V and 0 bases from J, the gap between germline ends came to 11 bases. The germline gives CDR1 SGHRS, CDR2 YFSETQ. This chain's CDR3 is CASSYKVANTGELFF. The CDR3 nucleotides are TGCGCCAGCAGTTATAAGGTTGCGAACACCGGGGAGCTGTTTTTT.